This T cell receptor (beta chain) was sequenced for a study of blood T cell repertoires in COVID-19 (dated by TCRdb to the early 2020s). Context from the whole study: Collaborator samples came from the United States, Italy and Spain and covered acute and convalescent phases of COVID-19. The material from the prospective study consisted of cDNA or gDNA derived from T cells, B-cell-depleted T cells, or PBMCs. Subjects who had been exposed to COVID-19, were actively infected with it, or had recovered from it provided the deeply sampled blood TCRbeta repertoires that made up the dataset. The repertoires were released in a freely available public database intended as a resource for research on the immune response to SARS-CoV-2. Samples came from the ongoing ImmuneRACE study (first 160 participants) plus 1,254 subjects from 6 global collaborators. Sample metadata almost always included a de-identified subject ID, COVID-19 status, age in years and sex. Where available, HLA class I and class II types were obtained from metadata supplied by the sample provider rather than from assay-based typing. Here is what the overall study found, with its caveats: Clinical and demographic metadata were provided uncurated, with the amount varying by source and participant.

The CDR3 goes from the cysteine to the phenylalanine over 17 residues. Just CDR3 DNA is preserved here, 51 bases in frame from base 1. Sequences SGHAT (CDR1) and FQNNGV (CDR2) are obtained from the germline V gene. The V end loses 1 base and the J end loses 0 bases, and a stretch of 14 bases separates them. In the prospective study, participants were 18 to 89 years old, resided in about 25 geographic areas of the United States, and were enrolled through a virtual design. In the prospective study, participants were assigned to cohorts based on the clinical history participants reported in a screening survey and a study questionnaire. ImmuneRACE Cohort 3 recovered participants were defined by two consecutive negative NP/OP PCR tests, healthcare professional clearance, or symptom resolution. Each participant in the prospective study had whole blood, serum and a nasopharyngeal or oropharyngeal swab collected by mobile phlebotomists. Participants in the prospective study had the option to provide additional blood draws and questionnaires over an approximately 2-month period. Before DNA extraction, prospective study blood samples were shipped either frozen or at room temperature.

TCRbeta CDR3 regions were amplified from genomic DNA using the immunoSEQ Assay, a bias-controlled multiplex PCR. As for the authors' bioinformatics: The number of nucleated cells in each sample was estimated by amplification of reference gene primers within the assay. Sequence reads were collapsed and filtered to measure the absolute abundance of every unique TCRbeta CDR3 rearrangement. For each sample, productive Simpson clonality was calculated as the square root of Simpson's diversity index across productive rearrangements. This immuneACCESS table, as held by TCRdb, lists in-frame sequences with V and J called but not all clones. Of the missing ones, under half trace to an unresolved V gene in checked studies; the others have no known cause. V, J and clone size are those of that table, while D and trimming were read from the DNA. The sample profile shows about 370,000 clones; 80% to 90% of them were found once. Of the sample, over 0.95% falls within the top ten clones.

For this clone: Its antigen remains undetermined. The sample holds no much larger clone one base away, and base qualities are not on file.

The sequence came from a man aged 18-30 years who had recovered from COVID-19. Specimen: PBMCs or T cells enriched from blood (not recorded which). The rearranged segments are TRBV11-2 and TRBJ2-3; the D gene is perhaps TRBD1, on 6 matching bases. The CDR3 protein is CASSLVGVGASTDTQYF. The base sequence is TGTGCCAGCAGCTTAGTGGGAGTGGGGGCGAGCACAGATACGCAGTATTTT.